This TCR beta chain was captured by sequencing in a study of T cell repertoires in cytomegalovirus infection. Study context: Recently described HLA-C-restricted plus well-studied HLA-B-restricted CMV epitopes were used. Public TCR beta signatures provided an indication of both CMV infection and a matching HLA type.

In its sample, this clonotype was seen a few times. Antigen unknown. TCRdb reprocessed the reads with MiXCR, giving one entry per CDR3 protein. The data show roughly 700,000 distinct CDR3 sequences, around 35% seen once. Losses at the gene ends were 6 bases for V and 9 bases for J; bases not matched to a gene: 8. The CDR3 consists of 13 residues. Germline CDR1 is MNHNY and CDR2 is SVGAGI (reference sequence). The chain employs TRBV6-6 and TRBJ2-1; TRBD1 aligns across 7 bases. This TCR was sampled from a human donor in good health (CMV status not recorded). Some clones in this sample may be carry-over from other donors' samples. This sample comprised cultured PBMCs, obtained from culture after CMV antigen stimulation. CDR3 nucleotide sequence: TGTGCCAGCAGAGTTACAGGGGCTGCTGAGCAGTTCTTC. Encoded protein: CASRVTGAAEQFF.